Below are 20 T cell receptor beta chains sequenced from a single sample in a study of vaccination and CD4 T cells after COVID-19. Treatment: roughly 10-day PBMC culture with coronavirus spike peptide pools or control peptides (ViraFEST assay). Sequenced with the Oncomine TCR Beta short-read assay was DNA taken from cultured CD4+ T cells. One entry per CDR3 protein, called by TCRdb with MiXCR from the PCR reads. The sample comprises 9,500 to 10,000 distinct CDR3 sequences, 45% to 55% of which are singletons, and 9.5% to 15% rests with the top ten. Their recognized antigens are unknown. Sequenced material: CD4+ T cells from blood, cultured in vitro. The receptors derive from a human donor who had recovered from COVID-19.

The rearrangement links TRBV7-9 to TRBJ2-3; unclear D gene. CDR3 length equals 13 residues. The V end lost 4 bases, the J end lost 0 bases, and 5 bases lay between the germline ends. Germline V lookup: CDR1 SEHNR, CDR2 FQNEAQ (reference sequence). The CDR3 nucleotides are TGTGCCAGCAGCTCCCAAAGCACAGATACGCAGTATTTT. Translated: CASSSQSTDTQYF.

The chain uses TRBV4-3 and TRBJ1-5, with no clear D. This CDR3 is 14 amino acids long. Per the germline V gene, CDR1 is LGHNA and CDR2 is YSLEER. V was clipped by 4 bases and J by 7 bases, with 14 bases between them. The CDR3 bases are TGCGCCAGCAGCCGGGTTATGGGTGGACAGCCCCAGCATTTT. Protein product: CASSRVMGGQPQHF.

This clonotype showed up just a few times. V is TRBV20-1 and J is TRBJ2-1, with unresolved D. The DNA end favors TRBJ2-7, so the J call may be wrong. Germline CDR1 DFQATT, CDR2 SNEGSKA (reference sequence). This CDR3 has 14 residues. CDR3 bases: TGCAGTGCTAGGACATTTTCGGCAGCAAAAGAGCAGTACTTC. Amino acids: CSARTFSAAKEQYF.

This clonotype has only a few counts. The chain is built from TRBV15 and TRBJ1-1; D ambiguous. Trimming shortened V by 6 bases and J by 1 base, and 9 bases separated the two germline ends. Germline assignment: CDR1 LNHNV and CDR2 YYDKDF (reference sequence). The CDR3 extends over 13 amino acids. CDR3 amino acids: CATSNPRNTEAFF. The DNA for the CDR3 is TGTGCCACCAGTAATCCCCGGAACACTGAAGCTTTCTTT.

CDR3 nucleotide sequence: TGTGCCAGCAGTTGGCATGAGCAGTTCTTC. It encodes CASSWHEQFF. The V call is TRBV2, the J call TRBJ2-1; D gene ambiguous. Per the germline V gene, CDR1 is SNHLY and CDR2 is FYNNEI. The CDR3 sequence is 10 residues long. V lost 5 bases to trimming and J lost 8 bases, with 4 bases between them.

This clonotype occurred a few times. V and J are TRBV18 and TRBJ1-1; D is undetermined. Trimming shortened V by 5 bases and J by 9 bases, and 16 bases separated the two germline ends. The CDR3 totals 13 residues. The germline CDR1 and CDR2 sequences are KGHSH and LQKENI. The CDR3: CASSAILANQAFF. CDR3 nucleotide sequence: TGTGCCAGCTCAGCAATTCTGGCTAATCAAGCTTTCTTT. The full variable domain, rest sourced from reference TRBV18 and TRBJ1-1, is NAGVMQNPRHLVRRRGQEARLRCSPMKGHSHVYWYRQLPEEGLKFMVYLQKENIIDESGMPKERFSAEFPKEGPSILRIQQVVRGDSAAYFCASSAILANQAFFGQGTRLTVV.

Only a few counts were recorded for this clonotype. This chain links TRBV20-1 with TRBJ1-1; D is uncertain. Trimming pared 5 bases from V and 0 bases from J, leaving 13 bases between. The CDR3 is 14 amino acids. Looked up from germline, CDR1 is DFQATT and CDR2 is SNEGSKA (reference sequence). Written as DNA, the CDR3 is TGCAGTGCTCGTAAAAGGACGGTGAACACTGAAGCTTTCTTT. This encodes CSARKRTVNTEAFF.

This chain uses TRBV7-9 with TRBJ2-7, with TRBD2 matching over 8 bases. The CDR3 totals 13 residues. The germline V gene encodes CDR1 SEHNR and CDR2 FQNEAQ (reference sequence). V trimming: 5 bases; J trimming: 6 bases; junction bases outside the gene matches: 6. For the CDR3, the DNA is TGTGCCAGCAGCACCCGGGGGGGGAGCGAGCAGTACTTC. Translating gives CASSTRGGSEQYF.

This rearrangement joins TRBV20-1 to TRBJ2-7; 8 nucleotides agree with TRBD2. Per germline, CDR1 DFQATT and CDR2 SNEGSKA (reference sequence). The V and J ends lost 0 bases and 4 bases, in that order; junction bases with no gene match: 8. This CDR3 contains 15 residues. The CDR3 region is CSAREGRTSHYEQYF. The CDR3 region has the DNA TGCAGTGCTAGAGAGGGGAGGACTAGCCATTACGAGCAGTACTTC.

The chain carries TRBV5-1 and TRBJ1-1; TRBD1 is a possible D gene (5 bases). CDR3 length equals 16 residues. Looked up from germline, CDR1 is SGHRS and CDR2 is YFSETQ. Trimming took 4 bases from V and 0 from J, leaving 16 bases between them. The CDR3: CASSPGTQQLNTEAFF. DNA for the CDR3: TGCGCCAGCAGCCCCGGGACGCAACAATTGAACACTGAAGCTTTCTTT.

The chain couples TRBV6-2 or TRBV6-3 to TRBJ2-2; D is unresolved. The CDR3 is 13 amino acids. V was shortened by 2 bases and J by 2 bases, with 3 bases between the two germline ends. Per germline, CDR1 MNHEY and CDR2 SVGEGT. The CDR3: CASSYTNTGELFF. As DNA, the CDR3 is TGTGCCAGCAGTTACACCAACACCGGGGAGCTGTTTTTT.

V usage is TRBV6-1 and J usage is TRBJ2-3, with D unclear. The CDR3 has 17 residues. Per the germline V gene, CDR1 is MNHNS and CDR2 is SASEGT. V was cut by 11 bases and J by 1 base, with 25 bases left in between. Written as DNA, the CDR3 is TGTGCCGCCGAGGCGACGGCCAATATTGGGGGCACAGATACGCAGTATTTT. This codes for CAAEATANIGGTDTQYF.

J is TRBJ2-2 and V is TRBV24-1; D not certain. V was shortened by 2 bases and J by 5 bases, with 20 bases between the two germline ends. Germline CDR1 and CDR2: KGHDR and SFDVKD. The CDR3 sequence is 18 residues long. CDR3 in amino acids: CATSDSTSASPRTGELFF. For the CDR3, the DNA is TGTGCCACCAGTGATTCCACAAGCGCGTCCCCCCGGACCGGGGAGCTGTTTTTT.

Written as DNA, the CDR3 is TGCAGTGCCAGGCGACGGGGGGGCCTCACAGATACGCAGTATTTT. It translates to CSARRRGGLTDTQYF. This chain links TRBV20-1 with TRBJ2-3; 8 bases agree with TRBD2. The CDR3 is 15 amino acids. CDR1 and CDR2 (germline): DFQATT, SNEGSKA (reference sequence). J was trimmed by 2 bases and V by 6 bases; bases with no gene match: 10.

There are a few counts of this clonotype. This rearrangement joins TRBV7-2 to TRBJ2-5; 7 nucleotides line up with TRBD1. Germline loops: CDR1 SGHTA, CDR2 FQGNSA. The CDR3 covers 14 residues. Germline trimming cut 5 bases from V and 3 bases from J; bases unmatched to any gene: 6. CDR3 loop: CASSKGQSKETQYF. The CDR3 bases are TGTGCCAGCAGCAAGGGACAGTCTAAAGAGACCCAGTACTTC.

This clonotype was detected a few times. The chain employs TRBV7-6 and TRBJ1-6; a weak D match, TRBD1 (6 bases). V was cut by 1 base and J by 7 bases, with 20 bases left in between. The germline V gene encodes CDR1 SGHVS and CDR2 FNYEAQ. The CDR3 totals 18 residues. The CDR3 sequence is CASSLEASDRRRNSPLHF. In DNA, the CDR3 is TGTGCCAGCAGCTTAGAAGCTAGCGACAGGCGAAGGAATTCACCCCTCCACTTT. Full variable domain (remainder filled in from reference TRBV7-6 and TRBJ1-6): GAGVSQSPRYKVTKRGQDVALRCDPISGHVSLYWYRQALGQGPEFLTYFNYEAQQDKSGLPNDRFSAERPEGSISTLTIQRTEQRDSAMYRCASSLEASDRRRNSPLHFGNGTRLTVT.

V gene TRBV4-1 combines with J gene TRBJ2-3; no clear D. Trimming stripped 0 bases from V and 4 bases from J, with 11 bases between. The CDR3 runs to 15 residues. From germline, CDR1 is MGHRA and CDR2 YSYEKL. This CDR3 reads CASSQEGPLSDTQYF. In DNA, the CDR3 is TGCGCCAGCAGCCAAGAAGGCCCATTGTCAGATACGCAGTATTTT.

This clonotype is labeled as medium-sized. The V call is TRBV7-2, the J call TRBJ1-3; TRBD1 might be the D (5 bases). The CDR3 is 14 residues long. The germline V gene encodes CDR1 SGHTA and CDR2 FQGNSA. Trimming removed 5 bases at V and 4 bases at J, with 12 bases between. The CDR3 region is CASSEPGFGNTIYF. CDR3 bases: TGTGCCAGCAGCGAACCAGGGTTCGGAAACACCATATATTTT.

CDR3 sequence reads: CASSMGQPQHF. CDR3 nucleotide sequence: TGTGCCAGCAGCATGGGTCAGCCCCAGCATTTT. V is TRBV21-1 and J is TRBJ1-5. TRBV21-1 is an annotated pseudogene. The CDR3 contains 11 residues.

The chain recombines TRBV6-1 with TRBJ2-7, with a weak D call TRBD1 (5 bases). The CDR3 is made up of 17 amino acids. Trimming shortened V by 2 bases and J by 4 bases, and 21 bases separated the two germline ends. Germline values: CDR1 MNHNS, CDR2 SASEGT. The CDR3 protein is CASSELGDSTYAYEQYF. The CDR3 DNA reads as TGTGCCAGCAGTGAACTTGGTGACAGTACCTATGCTTACGAGCAGTACTTC.